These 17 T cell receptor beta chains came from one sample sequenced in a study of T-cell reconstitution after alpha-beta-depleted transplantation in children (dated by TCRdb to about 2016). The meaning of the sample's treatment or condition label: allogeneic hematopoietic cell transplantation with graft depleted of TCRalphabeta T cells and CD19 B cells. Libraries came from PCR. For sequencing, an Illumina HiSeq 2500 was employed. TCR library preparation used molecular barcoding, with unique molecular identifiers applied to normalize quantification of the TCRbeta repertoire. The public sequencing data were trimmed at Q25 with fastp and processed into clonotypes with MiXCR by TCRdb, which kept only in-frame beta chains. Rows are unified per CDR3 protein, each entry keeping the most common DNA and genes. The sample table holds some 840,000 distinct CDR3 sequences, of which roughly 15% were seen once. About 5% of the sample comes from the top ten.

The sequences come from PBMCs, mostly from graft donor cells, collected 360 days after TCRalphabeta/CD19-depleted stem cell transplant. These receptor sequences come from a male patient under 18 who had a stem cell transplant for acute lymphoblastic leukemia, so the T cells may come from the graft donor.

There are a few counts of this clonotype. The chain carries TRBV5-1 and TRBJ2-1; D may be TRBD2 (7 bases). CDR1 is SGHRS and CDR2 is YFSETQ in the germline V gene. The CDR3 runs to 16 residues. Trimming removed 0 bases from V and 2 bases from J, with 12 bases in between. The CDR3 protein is CASSLAWGGTYNEQFF. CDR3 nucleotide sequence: TGCGCCAGCAGCTTGGCCTGGGGGGGCACCTACAATGAGCAGTTCTTC.

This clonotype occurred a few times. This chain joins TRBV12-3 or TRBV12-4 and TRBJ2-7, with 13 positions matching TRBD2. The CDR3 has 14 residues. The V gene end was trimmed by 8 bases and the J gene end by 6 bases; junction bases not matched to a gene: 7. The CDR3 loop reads CASAGGTSGTEQYF. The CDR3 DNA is TGTGCCAGCGCTGGGGGGACTAGCGGGACCGAGCAGTACTTC.

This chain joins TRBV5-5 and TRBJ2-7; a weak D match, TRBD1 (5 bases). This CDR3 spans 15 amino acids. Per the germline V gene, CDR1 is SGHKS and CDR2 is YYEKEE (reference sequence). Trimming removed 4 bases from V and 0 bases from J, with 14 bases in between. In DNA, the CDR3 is TGTGCCAGCAGCAGCCCGACAGTCCTCTCCTACGAGCAGTACTTC. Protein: CASSSPTVLSYEQYF.

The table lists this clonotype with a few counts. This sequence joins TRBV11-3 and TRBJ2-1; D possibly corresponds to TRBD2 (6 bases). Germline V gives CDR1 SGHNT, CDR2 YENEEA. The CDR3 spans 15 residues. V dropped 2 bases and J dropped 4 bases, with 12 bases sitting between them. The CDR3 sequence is CASSLKPAGYNEQFF. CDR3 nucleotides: TGTGCCAGCAGCTTAAAGCCCGCGGGGTACAATGAGCAGTTCTTC.

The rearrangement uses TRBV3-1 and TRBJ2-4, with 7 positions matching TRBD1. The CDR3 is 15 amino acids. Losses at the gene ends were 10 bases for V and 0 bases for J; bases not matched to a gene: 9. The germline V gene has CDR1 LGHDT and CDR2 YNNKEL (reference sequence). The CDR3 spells CATANTGVAKNIQYF. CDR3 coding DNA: TGTGCCACTGCGAACACAGGGGTAGCCAAAAACATTCAGTACTTC.

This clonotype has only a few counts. CDR3 amino acids: CASSILAGGPFGELFF. DNA of the CDR3: TGTGCCAGCAGCATACTAGCGGGAGGGCCCTTCGGGGAGCTGTTTTTT. J is TRBJ2-2 and V is TRBV9; 13 nucleotides align to TRBD2. The CDR3 extends over 16 amino acids. Losses at the gene ends were 4 bases for V and 7 bases for J; bases not matched to a gene: 7. Germline V lookup: CDR1 SGDLS, CDR2 YYNGEE.

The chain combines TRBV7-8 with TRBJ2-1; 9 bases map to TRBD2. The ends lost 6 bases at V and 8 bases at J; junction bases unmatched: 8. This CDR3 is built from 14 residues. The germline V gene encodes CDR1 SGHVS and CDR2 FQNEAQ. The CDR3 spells CASRSPGLAYEQFF. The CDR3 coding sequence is TGTGCCAGCAGGTCCCCGGGACTAGCATATGAGCAGTTCTTC.

CDR3 sequence reads: CSARGPTSGSAAQYF. CDR3 coding DNA: TGCAGTGCTAGAGGACCCACTAGCGGGAGTGCGGCCCAGTACTTC. J is TRBJ2-5 and V is TRBV20-1; 11 bases are shared with TRBD2. The CDR3 loop spans 15 amino acids. Per the germline V gene, CDR1 is DFQATT and CDR2 is SNEGSKA (reference sequence). Unmatched junction bases numbered 10, after V lost 1 base and J lost 9 bases.

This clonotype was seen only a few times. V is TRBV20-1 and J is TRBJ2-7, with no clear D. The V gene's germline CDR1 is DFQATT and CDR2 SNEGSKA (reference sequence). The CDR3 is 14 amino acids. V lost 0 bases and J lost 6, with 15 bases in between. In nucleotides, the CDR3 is TGCAGTGCTAGAGATAGGCTTAGTCTCGGCGAGCAGTACTTC. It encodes CSARDRLSLGEQYF.

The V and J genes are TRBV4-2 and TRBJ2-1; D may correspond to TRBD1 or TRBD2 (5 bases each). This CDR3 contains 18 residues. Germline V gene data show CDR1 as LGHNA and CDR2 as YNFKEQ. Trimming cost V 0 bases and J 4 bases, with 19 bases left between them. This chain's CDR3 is CASSQDTGALDMYNEQFF. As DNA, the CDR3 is TGTGCCAGCAGCCAAGATACCGGGGCACTTGACATGTACAATGAGCAGTTCTTC.

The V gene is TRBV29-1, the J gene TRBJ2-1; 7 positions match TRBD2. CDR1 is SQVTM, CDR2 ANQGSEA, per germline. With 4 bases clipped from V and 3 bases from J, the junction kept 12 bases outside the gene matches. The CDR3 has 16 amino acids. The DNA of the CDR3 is TGCAGCGTTGGCCTAGCGGCAAGCGGGCGCTACAATGAGCAGTTCTTC. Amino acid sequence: CSVGLAASGRYNEQFF.

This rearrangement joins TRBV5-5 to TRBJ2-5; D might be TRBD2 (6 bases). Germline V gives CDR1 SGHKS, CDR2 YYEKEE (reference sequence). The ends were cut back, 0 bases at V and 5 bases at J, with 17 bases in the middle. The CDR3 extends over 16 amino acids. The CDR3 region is CASSLGRASDRETQYF. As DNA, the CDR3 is TGTGCCAGCAGCTTGGGGCGGGCTAGCGATAGGGAGACCCAGTACTTC.

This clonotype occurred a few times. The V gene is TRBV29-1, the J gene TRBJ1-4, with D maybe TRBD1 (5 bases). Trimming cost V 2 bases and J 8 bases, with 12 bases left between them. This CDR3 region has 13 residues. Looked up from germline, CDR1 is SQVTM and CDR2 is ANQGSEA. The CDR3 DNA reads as TGCAGCGTTGAATCGGGGACCCGGGAAAAACTGTTTTTT. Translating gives CSVESGTREKLFF.

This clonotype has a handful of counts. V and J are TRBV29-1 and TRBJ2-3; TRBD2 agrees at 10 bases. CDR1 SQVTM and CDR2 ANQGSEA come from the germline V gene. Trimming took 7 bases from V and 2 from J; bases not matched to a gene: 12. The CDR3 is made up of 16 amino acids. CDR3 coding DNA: TGCAGCGCCATAGCGGGAGGAAGGATCTACACAGATACGCAGTATTTT. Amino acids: CSAIAGGRIYTDTQYF.

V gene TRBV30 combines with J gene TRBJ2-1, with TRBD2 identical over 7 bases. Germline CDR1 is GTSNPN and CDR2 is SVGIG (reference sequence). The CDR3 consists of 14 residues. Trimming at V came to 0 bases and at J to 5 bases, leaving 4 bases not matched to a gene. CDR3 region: CAWSVKAGHNEQFF. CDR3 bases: TGTGCCTGGAGTGTAAAAGCGGGGCACAATGAGCAGTTCTTC.

The CDR3 loop reads CASSGMREWRAGELFF. In nucleotides, the CDR3 is TGCGCCAGCAGTGGAATGAGGGAATGGAGGGCCGGGGAGCTGTTTTTT. The J gene is TRBJ2-2, the V gene TRBV10-2; D possibly corresponds to TRBD2 (6 bases). Germline V lookup: CDR1 WSHSY, CDR2 SAAADI. This CDR3 region has 16 residues. The germline V and J ends were trimmed by 4 bases and 6 bases, with 18 bases remaining between them.

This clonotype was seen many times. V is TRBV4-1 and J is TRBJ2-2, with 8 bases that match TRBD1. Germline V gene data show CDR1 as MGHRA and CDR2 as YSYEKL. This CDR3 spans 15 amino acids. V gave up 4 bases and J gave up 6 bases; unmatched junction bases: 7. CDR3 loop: CASSPTGALPGELFF. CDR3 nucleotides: TGCGCCAGCAGCCCGACAGGGGCATTACCCGGGGAGCTGTTTTTT.